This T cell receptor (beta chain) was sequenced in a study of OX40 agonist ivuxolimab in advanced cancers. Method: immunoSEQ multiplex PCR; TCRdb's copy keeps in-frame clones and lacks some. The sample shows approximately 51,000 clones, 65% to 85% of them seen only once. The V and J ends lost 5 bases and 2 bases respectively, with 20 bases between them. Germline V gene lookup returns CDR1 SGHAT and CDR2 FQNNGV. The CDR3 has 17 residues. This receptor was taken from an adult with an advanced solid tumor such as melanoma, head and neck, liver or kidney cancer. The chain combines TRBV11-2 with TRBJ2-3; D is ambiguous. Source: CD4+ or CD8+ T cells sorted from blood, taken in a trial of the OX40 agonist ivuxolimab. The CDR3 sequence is CASSPGSWALPTDTQYF. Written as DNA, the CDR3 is TGTGCCAGCAGCCCCGGTTCTTGGGCCCTCCCCACAGATACGCAGTATTTT.